This TCR beta chain was captured by sequencing in a study of T cells in Graves' hyperthyroidism and ophthalmopathy. Findings and caveats of the study: Ophthalmopathy and stable hyperthyroidism were separated by a 13 V-J model.

Regions amplified from RNA transcripts were the TCR beta CDR3 regions. A set of HTBI primers served as the primers for a first-round RT-PCR of the TCR CDR3. TCRdb processed the multiplex PCR reads anew with MiXCR; each CDR3 protein has one entry. The table has approximately 320,000 distinct CDR3 sequences, 16% seen once; the top ten hold approximately 31%. Many counts were recorded for this clonotype. The target antigen is unknown. Stable disease denoted Graves' hyperthyroidism without ophthalmopathy progression within 18 months. The study based diagnoses on clinical symptoms, serum thyroxine and TRAb, thyroid ultrasound and orbital computed tomography. This CDR3 spans 14 amino acids. Germline loops: CDR1 KGHDR, CDR2 SFDVKD. Trimming pared 9 bases from V and 0 bases from J, leaving 11 bases between.

The specimen sequenced was blood. The chain employs TRBV24-1 and TRBJ2-1; no clear D gene. The clonotype originates from a man aged 25 to 40 with Graves' hyperthyroidism. CDR3 nucleotides: TGTGCCACCCAAGGTCACGTCTCCTACAATGAGCAGTTCTTC. Translated, it gives CATQGHVSYNEQFF.